This record covers a single TCR beta chain. The sample originates from a study of blood T cell repertoires in COVID-19. On the study more broadly: PBMCs, B-cell-depleted T cells, or T cells provided the cDNA or gDNA that made up the material.

Those enrolled, adults aged roughly 18 to 95 years, came from 25 or so US areas. The study assigned cohorts using participant-reported clinical history. Recovered participants had two consecutive negative NP/OP PCR tests, healthcare professional clearance, or symptom resolution. TCRdb keeps only in-frame clones here, not all; method: immunoSEQ multiplex PCR. The sample comprises 180,000 or so clones, over 65% of which are singletons, and approximately 4.4% rests with the top ten. V was clipped by 1 base and J by 7 bases; unmatched bases: 8. In germline, CDR1 is LNHNV, CDR2 YYDKDF (reference sequence). There are 16 residues in the CDR3.

This TCR was sampled from a woman in her fifties or sixties who had recovered from COVID-19. Sequenced material: PBMCs or T cells enriched from blood (not recorded which). The V gene is TRBV15, the J gene TRBJ1-5; 9 nucleotides align to TRBD1. The CDR3 reads CATSRVGTGSGQPQHF. Written as DNA, the CDR3 is TGTGCCACCAGCAGAGTGGGGACAGGGTCAGGGCAGCCCCAGCATTTT.